Listed below are T cell receptor beta chains from one sample, sequenced in a study of T-cell memory formation after mild COVID-19. TCRdb called the 5' RACE reads again in MiXCR, with one record for every CDR3 protein. Found here are hundreds of thousands of distinct CDR3 sequences, less than 25% of them singletons; the top ten hold roughly 9.1%. Sample: PBMCs or a T cell subset sorted from them (not recorded which). These TCRs come from an adult woman who had mild COVID-19 (a few samples of this study predate the infection). Cell type and time point are not known. The conserved cysteine and the conserved F or W are not part of the CDR3 here. Fields, in order: clone size, J gene, V gene, CDR3 protein. Where a row states a size, it is once, few, many or the class of an expanded clone; other rows omit it.

abundance: -; j_gene: TRBJ1-2; v_gene: TRBV29-1; CDR3aa: SVLGEDNYGYT
abundance: -; j_gene: TRBJ2-1; v_gene: TRBV4-3; CDR3aa: ASSQDFVWPPDRYYNEQF
abundance: -; j_gene: TRBJ1-1; v_gene: TRBV7-2; CDR3aa: ASSPLPPDTEAF
abundance: few; j_gene: TRBJ2-7; v_gene: TRBV19; CDR3aa: ASSTDHRGSYEQY
abundance: -; j_gene: TRBJ2-2; v_gene: TRBV9; CDR3aa: ASSGQGASTGELF
abundance: once; j_gene: TRBJ1-3; v_gene: TRBV7-6; CDR3aa: ASSLGSWTGKAFSSGNTIY
abundance: -; j_gene: TRBJ2-2; v_gene: TRBV12-3/TRBV12-4; CDR3aa: ASSDPDSGGELF
abundance: many; j_gene: TRBJ1-6; v_gene: TRBV20-1; CDR3aa: SARPSDSINSPLH
abundance: few; j_gene: TRBJ2-3; v_gene: TRBV5-6; CDR3aa: ASSSAGGVLDTQY
abundance: few; j_gene: TRBJ2-3; v_gene: TRBV14; CDR3aa: ASSQDFFGRGMTDTQY
abundance: few; j_gene: TRBJ1-3; v_gene: TRBV5-1; CDR3aa: ASRTEPGNTIY
abundance: few; j_gene: TRBJ2-1; v_gene: TRBV6-5; CDR3aa: ASSYADRVEQF